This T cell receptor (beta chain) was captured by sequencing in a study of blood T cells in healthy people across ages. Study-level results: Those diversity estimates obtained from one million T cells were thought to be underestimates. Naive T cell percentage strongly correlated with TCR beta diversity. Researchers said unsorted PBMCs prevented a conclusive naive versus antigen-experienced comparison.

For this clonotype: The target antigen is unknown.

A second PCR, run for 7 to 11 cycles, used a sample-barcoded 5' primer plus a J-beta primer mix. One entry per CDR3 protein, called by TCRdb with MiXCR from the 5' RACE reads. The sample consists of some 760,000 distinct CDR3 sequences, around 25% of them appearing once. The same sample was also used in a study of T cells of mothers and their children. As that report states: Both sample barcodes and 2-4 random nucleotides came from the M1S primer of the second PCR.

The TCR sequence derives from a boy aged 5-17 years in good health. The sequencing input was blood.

This CDR3 reads CSAGTQNQETQYF. CDR3 nucleotide sequence: TGCAGCGCCGGTACGCAAAACCAAGAGACCCAGTACTTC. The genes are TRBV29-1 and TRBJ2-5, with D hard to call. V was pared by 7 bases and J by 0 bases, with 12 bases between. Germline assignment: CDR1 SQVTM and CDR2 ANQGSEA. This CDR3 region has 13 residues.